The source of this T cell receptor beta chain is a study of T cell repertoires in cytomegalovirus infection. Study-level background: Signatures in public TCR beta sequences pointed to both CMV infection and matching HLA type. General study results and limits: CMV-specific TCR beta clonotypes restricted by HLA-C were the ones dominating the ex vivo response. Using cumulative public TCR beta family frequency, the authors identified those who carried CMV together with the relevant HLA.

TCRdb redid the calling of the reads with MiXCR, one entry per CDR3 protein. The sample lists about 100,000 distinct CDR3 sequences; 23% were seen once. This clonotype has a handful of counts. Its antigen is unidentified. The source of this sequence is a human donor in good health (CMV status not recorded). Some clones in this sample may be carry-over from other donors' samples. Sequenced sample: CD8+ T cells from PBMCs.

CDR3 DNA sequence: TGTGCCAGCAGCCAAGGGACATTTGCAACTAATGAAAAACTGTTTTTT. Amino acid sequence: CASSQGTFATNEKLFF. This chain connects TRBV3-1 to TRBJ1-4; D might be TRBD1 (5 bases). Trimming pared 1 base from V and 0 bases from J, leaving 9 bases between. The CDR3 extends over 16 amino acids. Germline CDR1 and CDR2: LGHDT and YNNKEL (reference sequence).